Listed here are 21 T cell receptor beta chains from one sample, sequenced in a study of lymphopenia after photon versus proton radiotherapy (dated by TCRdb to about 2019). Library preparation employed the immunoSEQ multiplex PCR assay. TCRdb provides this immuneACCESS table in a form limited to in-frame rearrangements. Some clones are lacking; in checked studies, under half of them reflect an unresolved V gene, and why the rest are absent is not known. Across this sample there are 60,000 to 75,000 clones, with around 85% seen only once. The ten largest clones capture roughly 2.3% of the sample. This sample comprised peripheral blood, obtained from a patient treated with photon-based radiotherapy. These receptors were taken from a man aged 40-49 years with gastric cancer.

This rearrangement joins TRBV10-3 to TRBJ1-1, with 9 bases that match TRBD1. The V gene end was trimmed by 6 bases and the J gene end by 6 bases; junction bases not matched to a gene: 8. The CDR3 loop spans 14 amino acids. Per germline, CDR1 ENHRY and CDR2 SYGVKD. CDR3 residues: CAIRPTGGLPEAFF. The CDR3 region has the DNA TGTGCCATCAGGCCGACAGGGGGGTTGCCTGAAGCTTTCTTT.

This clone occurred a few times. The chain joins TRBV2 to TRBJ1-3; possible D gene TRBD1, 5 bases. The V and J ends lost 4 bases and 2 bases respectively, with 9 bases between them. Germline V gene sequence: CDR1 SNHLY, CDR2 FYNNEI. The CDR3 contains 14 residues. The CDR3 DNA sequence: TGTGCCAGCAGTGCCCAGGGTACTGGAAACACCATATATTTT. It yields the protein CASSAQGTGNTIYF.

This clone appeared a single time. This sequence joins TRBV13 and TRBJ2-5; the match to TRBD1 covers 8 bases. The germline V gene encodes CDR1 PRHDT and CDR2 FYEKMQ (reference sequence). V lost 5 bases, J lost 4 bases, and 3 bases stayed unmatched. The CDR3 has 13 residues. In DNA form, the CDR3 reads TGTGCCAGCAGCCAAGGGACAGGAGAGACCCAGTACTTC. Its protein product is CASSQGTGETQYF.

J is TRBJ1-1 and V is TRBV30; no clear D. Per the germline V gene, CDR1 is GTSNPN and CDR2 is SVGIG (reference sequence). Trimming stripped 2 bases from V and 8 bases from J, with 12 bases between. CDR3 length: 12 amino acids. DNA of the CDR3: TGTGCCTGGAGTCTCTTTAAAGGCGAAGCTTTCTTT. Amino acids: CAWSLFKGEAFF.

The chain uses TRBV15 and TRBJ1-4, with TRBD1 matching 12 bases. The CDR3 runs to 19 residues. Trimming cost V 0 bases and J 7 bases; bases outside gene matches: 12. Germline values: CDR1 LNHNV, CDR2 YYDKDF (reference sequence). The CDR3 DNA reads as TGTGCCACCAGCAGAGATCGGAGGGGACAGGGGGCCGGGGGTGAAAAACTGTTTTTT. Amino acids: CATSRDRRGQGAGGEKLFF.

This chain links TRBV19 with TRBJ2-2; the D gene is possibly TRBD2 (6 bases). V was pared by 1 base and J by 1 base, with 13 bases between. CDR1 LNHDA and CDR2 SQIVND come from the germline V gene (reference sequence). This CDR3 has 17 residues. CDR3 in amino acids: CASSIVTASENTGELFF. CDR3 DNA sequence: TGTGCCAGTAGTATAGTTACGGCTAGCGAGAACACCGGGGAGCTGTTTTTT.

The V call is TRBV7-3, the J call TRBJ2-2, with D possibly called TRBD1 or TRBD2 (5 bases each). The CDR3 sequence is 15 residues long. The V and J ends lost 2 bases and 1 base respectively, with 8 bases between them. In germline, CDR1 is SGHTA, CDR2 FQGTGA. The CDR3 DNA follows: TGTGCCAGCAGCTTAGGGGCGGGGAACACCGGGGAGCTGTTTTTT. Its translation is CASSLGAGNTGELFF.

The chain links TRBV6-6 to TRBJ1-1; D not resolved. The CDR3 length is 12 residues. Germline loops: CDR1 MNHNY, CDR2 SVGAGI (reference sequence). V dropped 7 bases and J dropped 0 bases, with 6 bases sitting between them. The CDR3 protein is CASKGVNTEAFF. DNA for the CDR3: TGTGCCAGCAAAGGAGTGAACACTGAAGCTTTCTTT.

The chain combines TRBV4-2 with TRBJ1-1, with unresolved D. The CDR3 spans 13 residues. Trimming pared 4 bases from V and 6 bases from J, leaving 12 bases between. Germline lookup yields CDR1 LGHNA and CDR2 YNFKEQ. CDR3 bases: TGTGCCAGCAGCCTCCTGGGGTTATCTGAAGCTTTCTTT. Translation gives CASSLLGLSEAFF.

This chain's CDR3 is CASSPYQKSTEAFF. The CDR3 DNA is TGTGCCAGCTCACCTTATCAAAAGAGCACTGAAGCTTTCTTT. The gene calls are TRBV18 and TRBJ1-1; D remains ambiguous. V was shortened by 3 bases and J by 4 bases, with 12 bases between the two germline ends. CDR3 size: 14 residues. Germline assignment: CDR1 KGHSH and CDR2 LQKENI.

This rearrangement joins TRBV11-2 to TRBJ1-3; D perhaps matches TRBD1 (5 bases). Per germline, CDR1 SGHAT and CDR2 FQNNGV. This CDR3 contains 14 residues. The V gene lost 7 bases and the J gene lost 8 bases, with 18 bases spanning the gap. The DNA for the CDR3 is TGTGCCAGCACCCTCGGGGCAGCTTGGGACACCATATATTTT. This codes for CASTLGAAWDTIYF.

This sequence joins TRBV5-1 and TRBJ2-7, with D unresolved. CDR3 size: 11 residues. In germline, CDR1 is SGHRS, CDR2 YFSETQ. Trimming stripped 0 bases from V and 5 bases from J, with 3 bases between. The CDR3 protein is CASSLVDEQYF. CDR3 DNA sequence: TGCGCCAGCAGCTTGGTGGACGAGCAGTACTTC.

This clone was recorded only once. The rearrangement links TRBV29-1 to TRBJ2-5, with TRBD2 matching over 9 bases. Trimming cost V 6 bases and J 2 bases; bases outside gene matches: 10. This CDR3 is 15 amino acids long. Germline V gene data show CDR1 as SQVTM and CDR2 as ANQGSEA. The chain's CDR3 is CSVALSGGRQETQYF. CDR3 DNA sequence: TGCAGCGTCGCCCTCAGCGGGGGGCGGCAAGAGACCCAGTACTTC.

This chain links TRBV2 with TRBJ1-1; TRBD1 might be the D (6 bases). This CDR3 is built from 12 residues. Germline V gives CDR1 SNHLY, CDR2 FYNNEI. V was trimmed by 6 bases and J by 6 bases, leaving 11 bases between them. This CDR3 reads CASRDRPPEAFF. CDR3 DNA sequence: TGTGCCAGCAGGGACAGACCCCCTGAAGCTTTCTTT.

This clone was found a few times. V gene TRBV6-1 combines with J gene TRBJ1-6; no definite D call. V was pared by 3 bases and J by 13 bases, with 13 bases between. This CDR3 is 13 amino acids long. CDR1 and CDR2 (germline): MNHNS, SASEGT. The CDR3 nucleotides are TGTGCCAGCAGTGATGACCCGTTGAGCCCCCTCCACTTT. It encodes CASSDDPLSPLHF.

The chain has TRBV4-3 and TRBJ1-1, with a tentative D call TRBD1 (5 bases). There are 16 residues in the CDR3. The ends were cut back, 0 bases at V and 0 bases at J, with 11 bases in the middle. From germline, CDR1 is LGHNA and CDR2 YSLEER. Here the CDR3 reads CASSQEPGSLNTEAFF. CDR3 nucleotide sequence: TGCGCCAGCAGCCAAGAGCCAGGGTCCTTGAACACTGAAGCTTTCTTT.

This clone appeared once. The CDR3 sequence is CASSIARAHNEQFF. CDR3 sequence (DNA): TGTGCCAGTAGTATTGCCAGGGCCCACAATGAGCAGTTCTTC. The chain employs TRBV19 and TRBJ2-7; possible D gene TRBD1, 5 bases. The assigned J gene may be wrong: the sequence end matches TRBJ2-1 better. The CDR3 covers 14 residues. CDR1 is LNHDA and CDR2 is SQIVND in the germline V gene (reference sequence).

Only one count was recorded for this clone. The chain carries TRBV6-5 and TRBJ1-2; D is perhaps TRBD1 (6 bases). The germline V gene encodes CDR1 MNHEY and CDR2 SVGAGI. CDR3 length equals 15 residues. V lost 6 bases, J lost 2 bases, and 16 bases lay in between. The CDR3: CASRTSSTGNYGYTF. The CDR3 DNA sequence: TGTGCCAGCAGAACCAGCAGTACAGGGAACTATGGCTACACCTTC.

This chain uses TRBV6-1 with TRBJ2-2; D not certain. The CDR3 length is 13 residues. The germline gives CDR1 MNHNS, CDR2 SASEGT. Between the trimmed V and J ends, which lost 2 bases and 6 bases, there was a span of 7 bases. This CDR3 is CASSELGSGELFF. CDR3 coding DNA: TGTGCCAGCAGTGAACTGGGGTCCGGGGAGCTGTTTTTT.

V and J are TRBV14 and TRBJ2-5, with TRBD1 as a possible D gene (6 bases). The CDR3 runs 13 residues. Germline-derived CDR1 and CDR2 are SGHDN and FVKESK. Trimming left V 4 bases short and J 7 bases short, with 13 bases between. The CDR3 is CASSPAGAGTQYF. DNA for the CDR3: TGTGCCAGCAGCCCGGCAGGGGCAGGGACCCAGTACTTC. The variable domain in full, completed from reference TRBV14 and TRBJ2-5, reads EAGVTQFPSHSVIEKGQTVTLRCDPISGHDNLYWYRRVMGKEIKFLLHFVKESKQDESGMPNNRFLAERTGGTYSTLKVQPAELEDSGVYFCASSPAGAGTQYFGPGTRLLVL.

In regard to this clone: Within the sample, other DNA sequences also encode this same CDR3. V and J are TRBV5-1 and TRBJ2-7; weak D call: TRBD2 (6 bases). The CDR3 runs to 13 residues. Germline loops: CDR1 SGHRS, CDR2 YFSETQ. The ends were cut back, 2 bases at V and 3 bases at J, with 9 bases in the middle. The CDR3 nucleotides read TGCGCCAGCAGCTTCGCCGGGAGCTACGAGCAGTACTTC. Translated: CASSFAGSYEQYF.